A single sample gave rise to the 27 T cell receptor beta chains below, sequenced in a study of PD-L1 blockade in urothelial cancer. Time point indicated: peripheral blood 6 weeks after treatment start. The repertoire was sequenced with immunoSEQ multiplex PCR; TCRdb's copy has only in-frame clones and lacks some. The sample lists around 50,000 clones; more than 70% were seen once. The material was PBMCs, obtained around atezolizumab (anti-PD-L1) treatment. The receptors come from a man in his sixties with urothelial cancer.

The rearrangement links TRBV30 to TRBJ1-2, with a weak D call TRBD1 (5 bases). V gave up 1 base and J gave up 7 bases, with 7 bases separating them. The CDR3 is made up of 11 amino acids. In germline, CDR1 is GTSNPN, CDR2 SVGIG (reference sequence). CDR3 protein: CAWSGGRGYTF. CDR3 bases: TGTGCCTGGAGTGGGGGCCGTGGCTACACCTTC.

The chain joins TRBV7-9 to TRBJ1-1, with TRBD1 matching over 10 bases. The V segment lost 4 bases and the J segment 8 bases; nucleotides outside the gene matches: 4. Germline V lookup: CDR1 SEHNR, CDR2 FQNEAQ (reference sequence). The CDR3 is 13 residues long. In DNA, the CDR3 is TGTGCCAGCAGCTCCGGGACAGGGGCCGAAGCTTTCTTT. Its translation: CASSSGTGAEAFF.

The CDR3 bases are TGCAGCGTTATCTCAGGGGCCTACAATGAGCAGTTCTTC. This translates into CSVISGAYNEQFF. This chain uses TRBV29-1 with TRBJ2-1, with a possible D match to TRBD1 (6 bases). V lost 5 bases and J 2 bases, leaving 10 bases between the germline ends. The CDR3 spans 13 residues. CDR1 SQVTM and CDR2 ANQGSEA come from the germline V gene.

The chain is built from TRBV5-1 and TRBJ2-1, with TRBD2 identical over 11 bases. This CDR3 has 15 amino acids. Germline CDR1 and CDR2: SGHRS and YFSETQ. V lost 4 bases, J lost 6 bases, and 6 bases stayed unmatched. CDR3 nucleotide sequence: TGCGCCAGCAGCCAAGGGACTAGCGGAAGCAATGAGCAGTTCTTC. Translating gives CASSQGTSGSNEQFF.

The rearrangement uses TRBV7-9 and TRBJ1-6, with D tentatively TRBD1 (6 bases). Germline V gives CDR1 SEHNR, CDR2 FQNEAQ (reference sequence). Trimming stripped 5 bases from V and 7 bases from J, with 12 bases between. The CDR3 covers 14 residues. The CDR3 spells CASSPDRPNSPLHF. The CDR3 nucleotides read TGTGCCAGCAGCCCCGACAGGCCAAATTCACCCCTCCACTTT.

The chain combines TRBV7-6 with TRBJ2-1, with D possibly matching TRBD1 (6 bases). Trimming cost V 1 base and J 9 bases, with 7 bases left between them. Germline CDR1 reads SGHVS; CDR2 reads FNYEAQ. The CDR3 covers 12 residues. CDR3 coding DNA: TGTGCCAGCAGCTTAGTAGGGGGTGAGCAGTTCTTC. This sequence encodes CASSLVGGEQFF.

This rearrangement joins TRBV7-2 to TRBJ1-4, with no clear D. This CDR3 comprises 15 residues. Deletions cut 2 bases from V and 3 bases from J, with 10 bases between. Germline V gene lookup returns CDR1 SGHTA and CDR2 FQGNSA. The CDR3 here is CASSLSGVSNEKLFF. The CDR3 region has the DNA TGTGCCAGCAGCTTATCCGGGGTATCTAATGAAAAACTGTTTTTT. Full variable domain (outside the CDR3, taken from reference TRBV7-2 and TRBJ1-4): GAGVSQSPSNKVTEKGKDVELRCDPISGHTALYWYRQSLGQGLEFLIYFQGNSAPDKSGLPSDRFSAERTGGSVSTLTIQRTQQEDSAVYLCASSLSGVSNEKLFFGSGTQLSVL.

The chain has TRBV2 and TRBJ2-1; D unclear. This CDR3 region has 11 residues. Germline CDR1 SNHLY, CDR2 FYNNEI. With 5 bases removed from V and 5 bases from J, the gap between germline ends came to 4 bases. Here the CDR3 DNA reads TGTGCCAGCAGTCCCAACAATGAGCAGTTCTTC. Protein: CASSPNNEQFF.

The chain has TRBV5-6 and TRBJ2-4, with 8 bases lining up with TRBD1. This CDR3 contains 14 residues. Trimming cost V 4 bases and J 8 bases; bases outside gene matches: 8. Germline CDR1 is SGHDT and CDR2 is YYEEEE. As DNA, the CDR3 is TGTGCCAGCAGCCAAGGACAGGGTAACTACATTCAGTACTTC. This encodes CASSQGQGNYIQYF.

This clone was recorded only once. The chain carries TRBV7-8 and TRBJ1-1, with 7 bases lining up with TRBD1. V lost 1 base to trimming and J lost 5 bases; unmatched junction nucleotides: 7. The CDR3 contains 15 residues. Germline CDR1 and CDR2: SGHVS and FQNEAQ. CDR3 sequence: CASSLGATGETEAFF. The CDR3 bases are TGTGCCAGCAGCTTAGGGGCTACAGGGGAGACTGAAGCTTTCTTT.

The V call is TRBV7-8, the J call TRBJ2-7; 7 positions agree with TRBD2. Losses at the gene ends were 1 base for V and 5 bases for J; bases not matched to a gene: 14. The CDR3 is 17 amino acids. CDR1 and CDR2 (germline): SGHVS, FQNEAQ. This CDR3 reads CASSLGLSVRESDEQYF. CDR3 DNA sequence: TGTGCCAGCAGCTTAGGTCTAAGTGTGCGGGAGTCCGACGAGCAGTACTTC.

J is TRBJ2-7 and V is TRBV2, with a possible D match to TRBD2 (6 bases). Germline V CDR1 and CDR2: SNHLY, FYNNEI. V was clipped by 9 bases and J by 2 bases, with 17 bases between them. The CDR3 length is 14 residues. Written as DNA, the CDR3 is TGTGCCAGTGACCCGGGACTGGCGACCTACGAGCAGTACTTC. It translates to CASDPGLATYEQYF.

The chain recombines TRBV6-1 with TRBJ1-1; 8 nucleotides match TRBD1. Per the germline V gene, CDR1 is MNHNS and CDR2 is SASEGT. The CDR3 has 15 residues. Trimming took 5 bases from V and 6 from J; bases not matched to a gene: 11. CDR3 bases: TGTGCCAGCAGTAGATTAGGACAGGGTGGCGCTGAAGCTTTCTTT. Translating it yields CASSRLGQGGAEAFF.

This rearrangement joins TRBV5-1 to TRBJ1-4, with TRBD1 identical over 9 bases. The trim removed 3 bases at V and 2 bases at J, leaving 5 bases unmatched. This CDR3 has 16 amino acids. Germline lookup yields CDR1 SGHRS and CDR2 YFSETQ. In nucleotides, the CDR3 is TGCGCCAGCAGCTACGGACAGGGGTCTACTAATGAAAAACTGTTTTTT. This translates into CASSYGQGSTNEKLFF.

CDR3 bases: TGTGCCAGTAGTATCAGGAACATTCAGTACTTC. This encodes CASSIRNIQYF. V usage is TRBV19 and J usage is TRBJ2-4; no firm D call. This CDR3 is 11 amino acids long. V shed 3 bases and J shed 7 bases, with 4 bases lying between them. The V gene's germline CDR1 is LNHDA and CDR2 SQIVND (reference sequence).

The rearrangement links TRBV6-1 to TRBJ2-3; 7 bases align to TRBD1. The CDR3 is 13 residues long. Germline lookup yields CDR1 MNHNS and CDR2 SASEGT. The junction had 5 bases not matched to a gene; V was cut back by 8 bases and J by 3 bases. The CDR3 reads CASHDRVTDTQYF. CDR3 in DNA: TGTGCCAGCCATGACAGGGTTACAGATACGCAGTATTTT.

The chain couples TRBV18 to TRBJ2-5, with 10 positions matching TRBD2. The germline V gene has CDR1 KGHSH and CDR2 LQKENI. The CDR3 totals 18 residues. Germline trimming cut 3 bases from V and 2 bases from J; bases unmatched to any gene: 12. CDR3 residues: CASSPRFVAGGEQETQYF. CDR3 nucleotides: TGTGCCAGCTCACCCCGGTTTGTAGCGGGGGGAGAACAAGAGACCCAGTACTTC.

The chain's CDR3 is CASSLALAGNIQYF. The CDR3 coding sequence is TGTGCCAGCAGCTTAGCACTAGCGGGAAACATTCAGTACTTC. The V gene is TRBV7-2, the J gene TRBJ2-4, with TRBD2 identical over 9 bases. The CDR3 contains 14 residues. The trim removed 0 bases at V and 6 bases at J, leaving 0 bases unmatched. Germline V gene sequence: CDR1 SGHTA, CDR2 FQGNSA.

This chain connects TRBV9 to TRBJ2-5; D may be TRBD2 (6 bases). Germline CDR1 and CDR2: SGDLS and YYNGEE. The V and J ends lost 0 bases and 5 bases respectively, with 20 bases between them. This CDR3 region has 17 residues. The CDR3 spells CASSVGVRGVLIETQYF. The DNA of the CDR3 is TGTGCCAGCAGCGTAGGCGTGCGGGGAGTCCTCATCGAGACCCAGTACTTC.

The chain joins TRBV5-6 to TRBJ2-5; D not certain. The CDR3 runs to 15 residues. Germline V gene sequence: CDR1 SGHDT, CDR2 YYEEEE. The ends were cut back, 1 base at V and 2 bases at J, with 12 bases in the middle. CDR3 loop: CASSLSPAVQETQYF. CDR3 DNA sequence: TGTGCCAGCAGCTTGAGTCCGGCGGTGCAAGAGACCCAGTACTTC.

The chain is built from TRBV12-5 and TRBJ2-3, with D perhaps matching TRBD1 (6 bases). Germline V gene sequence: CDR1 LGHNT, CDR2 FRNRAP. Trimming shortened V by 1 base and J by 1 base, and 6 bases separated the two germline ends. The CDR3 covers 14 residues. The CDR3, as DNA: TGTGCTAGTGGTTTGGGACAGGGCACAGATACGCAGTATTTT. Amino acid sequence: CASGLGQGTDTQYF. The full variable domain, in which reference TRBV12-5 and TRBJ2-3 provide the parts outside the CDR3, is DARVTQTPRHKVTEMGQEVTMRCQPILGHNTVFWYRQTMMQGLELLAYFRNRAPLDDSGMPKDRFSAEMPDATLATLKIQPSEPRDSAVYFCASGLGQGTDTQYFGPGTRLTVL.

This clone has a single count. The rearrangement joins TRBV7-3 to TRBJ2-3, with D tentatively TRBD2 (5 bases). Germline values: CDR1 SGHTA, CDR2 FQGTGA. The CDR3 is 15 residues long. V lost 0 bases and J lost 6, with 13 bases in between. The CDR3 nucleotides read TGTGCCAGCAGCTTAACCCCCCTGGAGGTGGATACGCAGTATTTT. This encodes CASSLTPLEVDTQYF.

The chain uses TRBV7-3 and TRBJ1-5; 8 nucleotides match TRBD1. The CDR3 loop spans 14 amino acids. The V segment lost 6 bases and the J segment 6 bases; nucleotides outside the gene matches: 7. Germline V gene lookup returns CDR1 SGHTA and CDR2 FQGTGA. CDR3 amino acids: CASSSAGGLQPQHF. CDR3 sequence (DNA): TGTGCCAGCAGTTCGGCAGGGGGCCTTCAGCCCCAGCATTTT.

This sequence joins TRBV4-1 and TRBJ2-7; tentative D call: TRBD1 (6 bases). The CDR3 has 15 amino acids. Per germline, CDR1 MGHRA and CDR2 YSYEKL. V shed 5 bases and J shed 2 bases, with 16 bases lying between them. This chain's CDR3 is CASSARQDKPYEQYF. In DNA, the CDR3 is TGCGCCAGCAGCGCCCGACAGGACAAACCCTACGAGCAGTACTTC.

The genes are TRBV11-2 and TRBJ1-2; D unresolved. Germline V gene lookup returns CDR1 SGHAT and CDR2 FQNNGV. Trimming left V 5 bases short and J 2 bases short, with 18 bases between. This CDR3 has 16 amino acids. CDR3: CASSHLPAAGNYGYTF. The DNA of the CDR3 is TGTGCCAGCAGCCACCTCCCAGCGGCGGGGAACTATGGCTACACCTTC.

This clone appeared once. V usage is TRBV30 and J usage is TRBJ1-2, with 10 bases identical to TRBD1. The ends lost 1 base at V and 14 bases at J; junction bases unmatched: 7. CDR1 is GTSNPN and CDR2 is SVGIG in the germline V gene (reference sequence). The CDR3 sequence is 12 residues long. CDR3 sequence reads: CAWSATGGSHTF. CDR3 coding DNA: TGTGCCTGGAGTGCGACAGGGGGCTCCCATACCTTC.

The chain combines TRBV28 with TRBJ2-7, with TRBD2 as a possible D gene (6 bases). This CDR3 has 15 amino acids. Germline CDR1 is MDHEN and CDR2 is SYDVKM. Trimming shortened V by 2 bases and J by 3 bases, and 14 bases separated the two germline ends. CDR3 nucleotides: TGTGCCAGCAGTTTACTAGGCGGAGGGGTCTACGAGCAGTACTTC. Amino acid sequence: CASSLLGGGVYEQYF.